The 22 T cell receptor beta chains given below trace back to one sample, sequenced in a study of T cell repertoires in cytomegalovirus infection. Each CDR3 protein is one row after TCRdb ran MiXCR on the reads. Of around 440,000 distinct CDR3 sequences listed, approximately 10% are singletons. Material for sequencing was PBMCs. The receptors come from a human donor in good health (CMV status not recorded). Some clones in this sample may be carry-over from other donors' samples.

Comments on this clonotype: This may arise from a read error, as a much more abundant clone is one base away. The chain joins TRBV2 to TRBJ2-3, with a weak D call TRBD1 (6 bases). The CDR3 runs 13 residues. V was cut by 8 bases and J by 3 bases, with 12 bases left in between. In germline, CDR1 is SNHLY, CDR2 FYNNEI. CDR3 loop: CASGVQGTDTQYF. In DNA, the CDR3 is TGTGCCAGCGGCGTACAGGGTACAGATACGCAGTATTTT.

This clonotype was observed many times. The chain couples TRBV5-4 to TRBJ1-3; TRBD1 matches 8 bases. The CDR3 is 15 amino acids. The germline V gene has CDR1 SGHNT and CDR2 YYREEE (reference sequence). The trim removed 4 bases at V and 0 bases at J, leaving 3 bases unmatched. The CDR3, as DNA: TGTGCCAGCAGCAACGACAGGGGCTCTGGAAACACCATATATTTT. It is translated as CASSNDRGSGNTIYF.

About this clonotype itself: This may arise from a read error, as a much more abundant clone is one base away. The V and J genes are TRBV2 and TRBJ1-5; no clear D. The CDR3 spans 14 residues. CDR1 is SNHLY, CDR2 FYNNEI, per germline. Here the CDR3 reads CARSVSQQNQPQHF. The CDR3 DNA sequence: TGTGCCAGGAGTGTGAGTCAGCAAAATCAGCCCCAGCATTTT. The full variable domain, with the rest looked up from reference TRBV2 and TRBJ1-5, is EPEVTQTPSHQVTQMGQEVILRCVPISNHLYFYWYRQILGQKVEFLVSFYNNEISEKSEIFDDQFSVERPDGSNFTLKIRSTKLEDSAMYFCARSVSQQNQPQHFGDGTRLSIL.

This clonotype was counted many times. The chain couples TRBV12-3 or TRBV12-4 to TRBJ1-2, with D unclear. Deletions cut 2 bases from V and 7 bases from J, with 11 bases between. The CDR3 has 13 amino acids. Here the CDR3 reads CASSLPGQGGYTF. In nucleotides, the CDR3 is TGTGCCAGCAGTTTACCCGGCCAAGGTGGCTACACCTTC.

The table lists this clonotype with many counts. The CDR3 DNA reads as TGTGCCAGCAGCCGCAACCTTCAGGGGAACAATCAGCCCCAGCATTTT. Its translation is CASSRNLQGNNQPQHF. The chain employs TRBV6-2 or TRBV6-3 and TRBJ1-5, with D tentatively TRBD1 (6 bases). Per the germline V gene, CDR1 is MNHEY and CDR2 is SVGEGT. The CDR3 spans 16 residues. Deletions cut 6 bases from V and 3 bases from J, with 18 bases between.

This clonotype was detected ten times or more. CDR3 in amino acids: CASSNRWGQGTEAFF. The CDR3 DNA sequence: TGTGCCAGTAGTAACCGCTGGGGACAGGGGACTGAAGCTTTCTTT. The chain carries TRBV19 and TRBJ1-1; TRBD1 matches 10 bases. The CDR3 contains 15 residues. Germline CDR1 is LNHDA and CDR2 is SQIVND (reference sequence). The V segment lost 4 bases and the J segment 5 bases; nucleotides outside the gene matches: 7.

The chain uses TRBV28 and TRBJ2-2, with D perhaps assigned TRBD1 or TRBD2 (5 bases each). V dropped 3 bases and J dropped 4 bases, with 15 bases sitting between them. This CDR3 has 16 amino acids. Germline CDR1 is MDHEN and CDR2 is SYDVKM. CDR3 DNA sequence: TGTGCCAGCAGTTTCCGACCCGGGACGGTCACCGGGGAGCTGTTTTTT. Encoded protein: CASSFRPGTVTGELFF.

This rearrangement joins TRBV20-1 to TRBJ2-3, with 13 bases lining up with TRBD2. Germline-derived CDR1 and CDR2 are DFQATT and SNEGSKA (reference sequence). This CDR3 is 14 amino acids long. Trimming removed 6 bases from V and 6 bases from J; junction bases left unmatched: 6. Here the CDR3 DNA reads TGCAGTGCCCCGGGACTAGCGGGATATGATACGCAGTATTTT. It encodes CSAPGLAGYDTQYF.

This clonotype was recorded many times. This sequence joins TRBV7-9 and TRBJ2-5; possibly TRBD2 for D (6 bases). Trimming removed 2 bases from V and 1 base from J, with 17 bases in between. The CDR3 sequence is 17 residues long. Germline loops: CDR1 SEHNR, CDR2 FQNEAQ (reference sequence). The CDR3 loop reads CASSLPITEGFQETQYF. DNA of the CDR3: TGTGCCAGCAGCTTACCGATCACGGAGGGTTTCCAAGAGACCCAGTACTTC.

The rearrangement uses TRBV6-6 and TRBJ2-7; D not resolved. The CDR3 contains 14 residues. Trimming removed 0 bases from V and 3 bases from J, with 9 bases in between. Germline values: CDR1 MNHNY, CDR2 SVGAGI (reference sequence). In DNA, the CDR3 is TGTGCCAGCAGTTACTCGAGCACACTCTACGAGCAGTACTTC. Translation gives CASSYSSTLYEQYF.

This clonotype was found many times. This chain connects TRBV12-3 or TRBV12-4 to TRBJ2-7; 13 bases fit TRBD2. The J segment lost 4 bases and the V segment lost 4 bases, leaving 1 base of the junction unmatched. The CDR3 spans 14 residues. CDR3 region: CASSSTSGGYEQYF. The CDR3 DNA is TGTGCCAGCAGTTCGACTAGCGGGGGGTACGAGCAGTACTTC.

This clonotype has at least ten counts. As DNA, the CDR3 is TGTGCCAGCAGCCCGACGTCCGGGACTAGTGGCGAGCAGTACTTC. Translated, it gives CASSPTSGTSGEQYF. This sequence joins TRBV7-2 and TRBJ2-7, with 8 bases fitting TRBD2. V shed 5 bases, J shed 6 bases, and the junction held 12 bases outside the gene matches. Germline loops: CDR1 SGHTA, CDR2 FQGNSA. The CDR3 sequence is 15 residues long. The whole variable domain, remainder taken from reference TRBV7-2 and TRBJ2-7, is GAGVSQSPSNKVTEKGKDVELRCDPISGHTALYWYRQSLGQGLEFLIYFQGNSAPDKSGLPSDRFSAERTGGSVSTLTIQRTQQEDSAVYLCASSPTSGTSGEQYFGPGTRLTVT.

This clonotype was found many times. The chain is built from TRBV28 and TRBJ2-4; TRBD2 agrees at 11 bases. Looked up from germline, CDR1 is MDHEN and CDR2 is SYDVKM. The V segment lost 4 bases and the J segment 0 bases; nucleotides outside the gene matches: 5. The CDR3 contains 17 residues. In DNA form, the CDR3 reads TGTGCCAGCAGTTCCCTGGGACTAGCGGTAGCCAAAAACATTCAGTACTTC. Its translation: CASSSLGLAVAKNIQYF.

The chain couples TRBV20-1 to TRBJ2-1; no clear D gene. The CDR3 is 15 residues long. The V end was cut by 7 bases, the J end by 7 bases, with 23 bases between. CDR1 and CDR2 (germline): DFQATT, SNEGSKA (reference sequence). CDR3 amino acids: CSVRLEAPLWNEQFF. CDR3 nucleotide sequence: TGCAGTGTCCGCCTTGAAGCCCCTCTGTGGAATGAGCAGTTCTTC.

The chain couples TRBV5-1 to TRBJ2-7; D gene uncertain. V gave up 0 bases and J gave up 5 bases, with 12 bases separating them. This CDR3 is built from 14 residues. Per the germline V gene, CDR1 is SGHRS and CDR2 is YFSETQ. CDR3 nucleotide sequence: TGCGCCAGCAGCTTGGGCACTCCCTGGGACGAGCAGTACTTC. Its translation is CASSLGTPWDEQYF.

This clonotype was seen many times. The V and J genes are TRBV5-6 and TRBJ1-2, with a weak D call TRBD1 (6 bases). Trimming took 4 bases from V and 8 from J, leaving 15 bases between them. Germline CDR1 is SGHDT and CDR2 is YYEEEE. The CDR3 contains 13 residues. The CDR3 region is CASSPRSGDGYTF. The DNA for the CDR3 is TGTGCCAGCAGCCCTCGATCAGGGGACGGCTACACCTTC.

A few counts support this clonotype. The gene calls are TRBV6-5 and TRBJ1-6; 10 bases are a match to TRBD1. Germline trimming cut 0 bases from V and 5 bases from J; bases unmatched to any gene: 10. The CDR3 has 19 amino acids. Germline V gene data show CDR1 as MNHEY and CDR2 as SVGAGI. The CDR3 region is CASSYSVGQGLLDNSPLHF. In DNA form, the CDR3 reads TGTGCCAGCAGTTACTCTGTGGGACAGGGGCTCTTGGATAATTCACCCCTCCACTTT.

This clonotype was seen repeatedly, ten times or more. The CDR3 here is CASSPGRQNTEAFF. The DNA for the CDR3 is TGTGCCAGCAGCCCGGGACGGCAGAACACTGAAGCTTTCTTT. The chain uses TRBV7-3 and TRBJ1-1; D might be TRBD1 (5 bases). CDR3 length equals 14 residues. V shed 5 bases and J shed 1 base, with 11 bases lying between them. Germline-derived CDR1 and CDR2 are SGHTA and FQGTGA.

This clonotype was seen many times. V and J are TRBV7-2 and TRBJ1-2; 7 bases map to TRBD1. Germline CDR1 and CDR2: SGHTA and FQGNSA. After removal of 4 bases from V and 2 bases from J, the junction contained 10 bases not matched to a gene. The CDR3 runs to 16 residues. CDR3 bases: TGTGCCAGCAGCTCGCCGCGGACAGGTGTAAACTATGGCTACACCTTC. Protein: CASSSPRTGVNYGYTF.

This clonotype was observed a few times. This chain links TRBV29-1 with TRBJ2-2; the match to TRBD1 covers 8 bases. V shed 6 bases and J 2 bases; nucleotides not matched to a gene: 5. CDR3 length equals 14 residues. Germline assignment: CDR1 SQVTM and CDR2 ANQGSEA. CDR3 bases: TGCAGCGTAGCGGACAGGGACAACACCGGGGAGCTGTTTTTT. Translated, it gives CSVADRDNTGELFF.

This clonotype was counted ten times or more. The chain joins TRBV6-1 to TRBJ2-5; 11 bases fit TRBD2. The CDR3 has 13 amino acids. V was pared by 4 bases and J by 6 bases, with 1 base of the junction left unmatched. The germline CDR1 and CDR2 sequences are MNHNS and SASEGT. CDR3 in DNA: TGTGCCAGCAGTGGGACTAGCGGGCAGACCCAGTACTTC. Translating it yields CASSGTSGQTQYF.

This clonotype was observed at least ten times. The chain joins TRBV24-1 to TRBJ1-3, with D unclear. Trimming took off 4 bases at V and 4 bases at J, with 10 bases between the two ends. Germline CDR1 and CDR2: KGHDR and SFDVKD. This CDR3 has 14 amino acids. The CDR3 reads CATSDSHFGNTIYF. The CDR3 DNA is TGTGCCACCAGTGACTCCCATTTCGGAAACACCATATATTTT.